This record covers a single T cell receptor beta chain. The clone's antigen remains unknown. Per-base qualities were not stored, and no clone one base away is much larger. In total, approximately 700 healthy bone marrow donors made up the cohort. All cohort members were sampled while nominally healthy, although unrecorded immune exposures were likely present. The donor was CMV seronegative and belonged to the group of several hundred seronegative cohort members. Every donor gave a peripheral blood sample, and the peripheral blood mononuclear cells from that sample were used for TCR beta sequencing. Genomic DNA extraction from the blood cell samples was performed with the Qiagen DNeasy Blood Extraction Kit. The sample comes from a study of cytomegalovirus exposure and HLA in healthy donors (TCRdb year 2017). About the investigation overall: According to an earlier analysis of a few hundred of the donors, 150 million to 200 million T cells yielded 90 million to 140 million unique TCR beta sequences and 276 Gb of sequence data. Approximately 300 gigabases of sequencing data and around 80 million unique TCR sequences made up an early release that covered several hundred HLA-typed donors. In addition to the first cohort of about 650 subjects, a separate validation cohort of 130 or so different subjects was used. In a later analysis, previously published TCR beta repertoires from 550 to 700 donors were re-analyzed and high-resolution HLA genotyping was added so that TCR occurrence patterns could be studied. Rather than drawing on any new phenotypic data, the later analysis identified candidate immune exposures from TCR beta sequences and the way those sequences occurred across donors. The study combined high-throughput TCR immunosequencing, statistical association of individual TCRs with disease status, and machine learning to predict cytomegalovirus infection status. All discovery cohort repertoires had been generated on a single sequencing platform. Of the roughly 410 genotyped donors, 65% to 90% were placed in the genetic ancestry cluster associated with self-reported Caucasian donors. HLA typing included class I and class II loci at four-digit resolution. Typing coverage differed by locus: A, B, C, DRB1 and DQB1 were typed in about 629-630 donors, DQA1 in 500 to 550, DPA1 in roughly 590, and DPB1 in 472. An earlier analysis of approximately 630 of the donors applied high-throughput TCR beta sequencing to assess whether each TCR beta V gene segment acted as functional or pseudogenic. Donor age, sex, ethnicity and CMV serostatus were compiled together with the repertoire data. Roughly 5 DR-DQ haplotypes were treated as single units for association and clustering because of strong linkage in the cohort. The study aimed to test whether signatures of past pathogen exposure could be identified by cataloging public T cell receptors. The study used immunosequencing to profile the T cell repertoires of 666 subjects and linked those repertoires to cytomegalovirus serostatus. In a later genetic analysis, genome-wide SNP genotypes for about three fifths of the roughly 670 donors were used, and that subset was treated as a discovery cohort. On average, about 200,000 unique TCR beta nucleotide sequences were sequenced per donor among some 420 genotyped donors of the cohort, with 15% to 20% of those sequences being non-productive.

Library construction relied on the immunoSEQ multiplex PCR assay. The multiplex PCR relied on a mix of 60 forward primers for TCR Vbeta segments and 13 reverse primers for TCR Jbeta segments. A multiplex PCR assay on genomic DNA amplified the CDR3 region of rearranged TCR beta genes. Amplified TCR beta libraries were sequenced as 87-base-pair reads on the Illumina HiSeq System. Per the source publication's procedure: Across the 500 to 850 repertoires, a later analysis counted approximately 75 million unique TCR beta chains, around 10 million of which were shared by at least two donors. Raw reads were error-corrected and collapsed into unique sequences by a nearest-neighbor algorithm in which closely related sequences were merged to remove PCR and sequencing errors. Alignment of CDR3 sequences to IMGT reference sequences was used to assign V, D and J gene segments. For a sequence to be retained, a match of at least six nucleotides to both a V gene segment and a J gene segment was required. A rearrangement was called productive if the CDR3 had no stop codons and remained in frame with V and J, and every other rearrangement was called non-productive. CDR3 was defined according to IMGT convention as the region running from the second conserved V-encoded cysteine to the conserved J-encoded phenylalanine. In an earlier analysis of more than 550 of the donors, sequences lacking an unambiguous match to a single V gene segment were excluded. In an earlier analysis of 587 of the donors, a V segment was called functional when productive rearrangements were above 56.7%, and segregating when the standard deviation between donors exceeded 5%. A statistical classification framework was built for diagnosing cytomegalovirus status from the catalog of TCR beta chain sequences. In a later analysis, TCR nucleotide sequences were compared against IMGT/GENE-DB human TR gene sequences so that V and J genes could be assigned. Using the TCRdist pipeline, a later analysis assigned CDR3 sequences along with most-parsimonious VDJ recombination scenarios. In a later analysis, every TCR beta chain was defined by the combination of its CDR3 amino acid sequence and its V-gene family, and reads without a unique V-gene family were dropped. As a way to deal with suspected cross-contamination and a sequencing artifact, a later analysis dropped hundreds of nucleotide sequences that were highly shared and had low generation probability. A later analysis calculated a clonal expansion index for each public chain from normalized within-repertoire ranks of inferred template counts. A later analysis computed generation probabilities with a VDJ recombination model fitted to out-of-frame rearrangements, and checked the results against IGoR. Hypergeometric tests were used in a later analysis to score TCR-TCR, TCR-HLA and TCR-CMV co-occurrence, with a repertoire-size bias correction applied to the TCR pairs. In a later analysis, false discovery rates were estimated by permuting HLA or CMV assignments 20 times. In a later analysis, co-occurring TCRs were grouped using DBSCAN, and TCRdist sequence similarity was added for clustering within HLA-allele-positive subsets. Co-occurrence clustering excluded repertoires with fewer than 30,000 or more than 120,000 public chains, plus five with anomalous nucleotide sharing. Entries here come from immuneACCESS through TCRdb and include only in-frame sequences with V and J called. Some clones fail to appear in such tables; in the studies checked, an unresolved V gene covers under half of the shortfall, and the cause of the remainder is unknown. The V and J calls and clone size were taken over from that table, and D and trimming were inferred from the DNA. A total of about 130,000 clones appear in this sample, more than 60% of them only once. Around 1.8% of the sample is held by the ten biggest clonotypes.

The CDR3 goes from the cysteine to the phenylalanine over 15 residues. Left in the record is the CDR3 DNA by itself, 45 bases read in frame from the first base. From the germline V gene, CDR1 is SGHTA and CDR2 is FQGNSA. Trimming accounts for 2 bases at V and 1 base at J, while the number of junction bases matched to no gene is 2. Overall results and qualifications from the work: A later genetic analysis reported fewer N-insertions in productive TCRs among donors in an Asian-associated ancestry cluster than the roughly 700-donor mean. The study gave a list of about 150 TCR beta chains associated with cytomegalovirus. In an earlier analysis of a few hundred of the donors, most TCR beta V segments were observed in productive rearrangements about 87% or about 30% of the time, broadly matching IMGT annotations. The 87-base-pair reads could not distinguish some IMGT-functional V segments, including TRBV6-2 and TRBV6-3, so those segments were excluded. The classifier was reported to diagnose cytomegalovirus status with high specificity and sensitivity in both the original and validation cohorts. A further reported finding was that TCR beta sequences accurately predicted the HLA-A and HLA-B alleles for most subjects in the first cohort. Strong co-occurrence of HLA alleles, especially DR and DQ, made assigning TCR associations to individual alleles difficult. Only TCR beta chains were sequenced in this cohort, and the absence of alpha or paired-chain data limited detectable features. At a false discovery rate of 0.05, a later analysis linked 16,951 TCR beta sequences to specific HLA alleles. A group of highly shared sequence variants was considered likely to be a technical artifact of the sequencing pipeline. A later analysis reported that several top co-occurrence clusters appeared linked to parvovirus B19, influenza, CMV and Epstein-Barr virus. Because HLA typing was unavailable for some donors at each locus, only the typed subset was used in association tests. The authors suggested that the approach could potentially be extended to other disease states and immunological phenotypes. According to a later analysis, most CMV-associated TCR beta chains appeared to be HLA-restricted, and the HLA associations seemed to be driven largely by CMV exposure. Because counts were too low, about 18 rarely observed V segments, including chromosome 9 orphons, were excluded from the earlier analysis of 587 of the donors. Most TCR sequences were observed very rarely across donors, whereas some public TCRs were present in many individuals. Correlated functional status among segregating V segments might be attributable to linkage disequilibrium, but an unknown experimental factor could not be ruled out. In a later genetic analysis, a missense DCLRE1C variant was associated with V-gene and J-gene trimming of TCR beta chains, and the association was replicated in an independent cohort. Sequencing depth was assumed to be roughly uniform across donors in the presence/absence analyses, though that assumption may not hold. In a later analysis, HLA-associated TCR beta chains showed more clonal expansion and lower generation probabilities than non-associated chains that were equally common. For the cohort, immune exposure information was limited to CMV serostatus. A later analysis found that TCR association rates varied across HLA loci, with DRB1 alleles showing the most associated TCRs and HLA-C alleles the fewest. Three of the identified cytomegalovirus-associated TCR beta chains were confirmed in vitro to be specific for cytomegalovirus antigens.

The chain joins TRBV7-2 to TRBJ2-5; TRBD2 matches 9 bases in the middle. The sequence derives from a woman in her thirties or forties in good health and CMV-seronegative. The sequenced sample was PBMCs. Here is the DNA: TGTGCCAGCAGCTTAAGCGGGGGGCTCCAAGAGACCCAGTACTTC. Its product reads: CASSLSGGLQETQYF. Here the CDR3 is joined to the reference TRBV7-2 and TRBJ2-5 genes, and the full variable domain is: GAGVSQSPSNKVTEKGKDVELRCDPISGHTALYWYRQSLGQGLEFLIYFQGNSAPDKSGLPSDRFSAERTGGSVSTLTIQRTQQEDSAVYLCASSLSGGLQETQYFGPGTRLLVL.